The 5 T cell receptor beta chains below were found in one sample sequenced in a study of OX40 agonist ivuxolimab in advanced cancers. Library generation was performed with the immunoSEQ multiplex PCR assay. TCRdb obtained this table from immuneACCESS and retained in-frame rearrangements with V and J assigned. These tables miss some clones; where compared with another copy, unresolved V genes account for less than half of the shortfall, and the remainder is unexplained. The sample has more than 75,000 clones on record, roughly 80% of them singletons. The ten largest clones capture 5.5% to 8.5% of the sample. Material: CD4+ or CD8+ T cells sorted from blood, obtained in a trial of the OX40 agonist ivuxolimab. The receptors originated from an adult with an advanced solid tumor such as melanoma, head and neck, liver or kidney cancer.

The chain combines TRBV19 with TRBJ1-2; no clear D. Germline V lookup: CDR1 LNHDA, CDR2 SQIVND (reference sequence). Trimming cost V 6 bases and J 8 bases, with 19 bases left between them. The CDR3 totals 14 residues. CDR3 region: CASRPQVLYGGYTF. The CDR3 coding sequence is TGTGCCAGTAGGCCTCAGGTTTTGTATGGGGGCTACACCTTC. The full variable domain, rest sourced from reference TRBV19 and TRBJ1-2, is DGGITQSPKYLFRKEGQNVTLSCEQNLNHDAMYWYRQDPGQGLRLIYYSQIVNDFQKGDIAEGYSVSREKKESFPLTVTSAQKNPTAFYLCASRPQVLYGGYTFGSGTRLTVV.

The chain combines TRBV7-9 with TRBJ2-7; D is perhaps TRBD1 or TRBD2 (6 bases each). Germline V gives CDR1 SEHNR, CDR2 FQNEAQ (reference sequence). V was shortened by 2 bases and J by 5 bases, with 19 bases between the two germline ends. The CDR3 spans 16 residues. The CDR3 reads CASSLSRGTLTHEQYV. The CDR3 DNA sequence: TGTGCCAGCAGCTTAAGTAGGGGGACTCTCACCCACGAGCAGTACGTC.

The chain recombines TRBV18 with TRBJ2-2, with 10 bases fitting TRBD1. Trimming cost V 3 bases and J 5 bases; bases outside gene matches: 6. The germline gives CDR1 KGHSH, CDR2 LQKENI. CDR3 size: 16 residues. The CDR3 DNA reads TGTGCCAGCTCACCGGTAGACAGGGGGCGAACCGGGGAGCTGTTTTTT. Translation: CASSPVDRGRTGELFF.

The DNA for the CDR3 is TGCGCCAGCAATCGAGGGGGCGAACCAACCTATAATTCACCCCTCCACTTT. This gives the protein CASNRGGEPTYNSPLHF. The V gene is TRBV23-1, the J gene TRBJ1-6; 7 bases fit TRBD1. TRBV23-1 counts as an open reading frame of uncertain function. The CDR3 runs 17 residues. Germline trimming cut 7 bases from V and 2 bases from J; bases unmatched to any gene: 11.

The chain's CDR3 is CASSPLAGGGTDTQYF. The CDR3 nucleotides are TGTGCCAGCAGCCCTTTAGCGGGGGGGGGCACAGATACGCAGTATTTT. The V call is TRBV4-2, the J call TRBJ2-3; 11 bases match TRBD2. This CDR3 comprises 16 residues. Germline V gene data show CDR1 as LGHNA and CDR2 as YNFKEQ. J was trimmed by 1 base and V by 4 bases; bases with no gene match: 4.